This is a list of T cell receptor beta chains from one sample in a study of T cell responses to AZD1222 COVID-19 vaccine. TCRdb keeps only in-frame clones here, not all; method: immunoSEQ multiplex PCR. Among about 67,000 clones, around four fifths were seen once, and the ten largest hold 5.5% to 8%. Sequenced material: peripheral blood, taken 28 days after the second AZD1222 dose. Source of these receptors: an adult who received the AZD1222 COVID-19 vaccine. Both conserved end residues are part of each CDR3. The D gene is left open where the match is weak. Clone size appears in some rows only: once, few, many, or a class for an expanded clone.

D gene: TRBD1; J gene: TRBJ2-7; V gene: TRBV30; clone size: NA; CDR3 protein: CAWGQGGYEQYF; CDR3 DNA: TGTGCCTGGGGACAGGGGGGTTACGAGCAGTACTTC
D gene: NA; J gene: TRBJ2-7; V gene: TRBV5-5; clone size: NA; CDR3 protein: CASSPTAGIEAQAYF; CDR3 DNA: TGTGCCAGCAGCCCTACCGCAGGGATAGAGGCCCAAGCATACTTC
D gene: TRBD1; J gene: TRBJ2-5; V gene: TRBV5-6; clone size: once; CDR3 protein: CASSGTGTQETQYF; CDR3 DNA: TGTGCCAGCAGCGGGACAGGGACTCAAGAGACCCAGTACTTC
D gene: NA; J gene: TRBJ2-3; V gene: TRBV6-5; clone size: once; CDR3 protein: CASSPRRGTDTQYF; CDR3 DNA: TGTGCCAGCAGTCCCCGGAGGGGCACAGATACGCAGTATTTT
D gene: NA; J gene: TRBJ1-5; V gene: TRBV15; clone size: NA; CDR3 protein: CATSSLGTYSNQPQHF; CDR3 DNA: TGTGCCACCAGCAGCTTAGGGACCTATAGCAATCAGCCCCAGCATTTT
D gene: NA; J gene: TRBJ2-5; V gene: TRBV18; clone size: NA; CDR3 protein: CASSPRETQYF; CDR3 DNA: TGTGCCAGCTCGCCCCGGGAGACCCAGTACTTC
D gene: NA; J gene: TRBJ2-2; V gene: TRBV11-2; clone size: NA; CDR3 protein: CASSAVGVLNTGELFF; CDR3 DNA: TGTGCCAGCAGTGCCGTCGGGGTTCTAAACACCGGGGAGCTGTTTTTT
D gene: NA; J gene: TRBJ1-1; V gene: TRBV30; clone size: few; CDR3 protein: CAWSPGHTWAEAFF; CDR3 DNA: TGTGCCTGGAGTCCGGGACACACCTGGGCTGAAGCTTTCTTT
D gene: NA; J gene: TRBJ1-4; V gene: TRBV6-5; clone size: NA; CDR3 protein: CASSYSTTNEKLFF; CDR3 DNA: TGTGCCAGCAGTTATTCTACAACTAATGAAAAACTGTTTTTT
D gene: NA; J gene: TRBJ2-5; V gene: TRBV6-2/TRBV6-3; clone size: NA; CDR3 protein: CASSPTPHGQETQYF; CDR3 DNA: TGTGCCAGCAGTCCCACCCCACATGGGCAAGAGACCCAGTACTTC
D gene: TRBD2; J gene: TRBJ2-3; V gene: TRBV4-3; clone size: NA; CDR3 protein: CASSPLFAGGPSDTQYF; CDR3 DNA: TGCGCCAGCAGCCCACTATTCGCGGGGGGGCCCTCAGATACGCAGTATTTT
D gene: NA; J gene: TRBJ1-1; V gene: TRBV18; clone size: NA; CDR3 protein: CASSAAQLRDEAFF; CDR3 DNA: TGTGCCAGCTCCGCGGCCCAACTCCGGGATGAAGCTTTCTTT
D gene: NA; J gene: TRBJ1-2; V gene: TRBV4-3; clone size: NA; CDR3 protein: CASSPQGGYGYTF; CDR3 DNA: TGCGCCAGCAGCCCCCAGGGCGGCTATGGCTACACCTTC
D gene: NA; J gene: TRBJ2-5; V gene: TRBV7-7; clone size: NA; CDR3 protein: CASSDSPYAYSETQYF; CDR3 DNA: TGTGCCAGCAGCGACAGCCCCTATGCGTATTCGGAGACCCAGTACTTC
D gene: NA; J gene: TRBJ1-5; V gene: TRBV15; clone size: few; CDR3 protein: CATSRQSNQPQHF; CDR3 DNA: TGTGCCACCAGCAGACAGTCGAATCAGCCCCAGCATTTT
D gene: NA; J gene: TRBJ1-1; V gene: TRBV2; clone size: NA; CDR3 protein: CASSLGQRNTEAFF; CDR3 DNA: TGTGCCAGCAGTCTGGGACAACGGAACACTGAAGCTTTCTTT
D gene: NA; J gene: TRBJ2-3; V gene: TRBV21-1; clone size: NA; CDR3 protein: CARRDRNTDTQYF; CDR3 DNA: TGTGCGCGGCGGGACAGGAACACAGATACGCAGTATTTT
D gene: NA; J gene: TRBJ2-1; V gene: TRBV6-5; clone size: NA; CDR3 protein: CASSRGAGTYNEQFF; CDR3 DNA: TGTGCCAGCAGTCGGGGGGCGGGGACCTACAATGAGCAGTTCTTC
D gene: TRBD2; J gene: TRBJ2-5; V gene: TRBV5-4; clone size: once; CDR3 protein: CASSPTGAGVETQYF; CDR3 DNA: TGTGCCAGCAGCCCCACTGGGGCGGGGGTAGAGACCCAGTACTTC